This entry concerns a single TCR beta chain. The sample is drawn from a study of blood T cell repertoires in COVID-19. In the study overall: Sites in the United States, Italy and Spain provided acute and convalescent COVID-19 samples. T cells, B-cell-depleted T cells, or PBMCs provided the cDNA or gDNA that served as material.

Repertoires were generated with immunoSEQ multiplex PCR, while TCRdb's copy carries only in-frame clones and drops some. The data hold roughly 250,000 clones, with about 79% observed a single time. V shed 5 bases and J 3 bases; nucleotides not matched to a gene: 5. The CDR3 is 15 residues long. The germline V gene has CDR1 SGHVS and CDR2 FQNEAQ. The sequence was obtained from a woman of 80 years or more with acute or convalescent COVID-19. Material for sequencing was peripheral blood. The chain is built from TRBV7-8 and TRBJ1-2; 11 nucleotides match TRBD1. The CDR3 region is CASSLRTGGDYGYTF. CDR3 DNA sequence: TGTGCCAGCAGCCTGCGGACAGGGGGCGACTATGGCTACACCTTC.